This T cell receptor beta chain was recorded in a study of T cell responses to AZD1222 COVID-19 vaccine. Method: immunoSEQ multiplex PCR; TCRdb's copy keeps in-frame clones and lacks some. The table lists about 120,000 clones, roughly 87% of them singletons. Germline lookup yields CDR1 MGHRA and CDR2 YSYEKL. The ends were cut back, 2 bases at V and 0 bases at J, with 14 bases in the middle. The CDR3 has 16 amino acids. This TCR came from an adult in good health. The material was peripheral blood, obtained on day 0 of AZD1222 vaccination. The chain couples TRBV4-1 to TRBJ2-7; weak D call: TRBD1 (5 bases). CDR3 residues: CASSQHLQALSYEQYF. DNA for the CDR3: TGCGCCAGCAGCCAACATTTACAGGCCCTCTCCTACGAGCAGTACTTC.